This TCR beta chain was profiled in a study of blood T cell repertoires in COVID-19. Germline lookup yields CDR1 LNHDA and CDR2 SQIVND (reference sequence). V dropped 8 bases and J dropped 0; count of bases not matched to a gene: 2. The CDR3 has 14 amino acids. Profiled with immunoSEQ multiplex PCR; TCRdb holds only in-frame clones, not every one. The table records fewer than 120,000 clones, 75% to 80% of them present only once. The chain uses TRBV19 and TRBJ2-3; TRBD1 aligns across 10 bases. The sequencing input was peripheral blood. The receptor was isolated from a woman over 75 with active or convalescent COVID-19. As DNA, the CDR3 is TGTGCCAGTTGGGACAGGGGTAGCACAGATACGCAGTATTTT. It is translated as CASWDRGSTDTQYF.